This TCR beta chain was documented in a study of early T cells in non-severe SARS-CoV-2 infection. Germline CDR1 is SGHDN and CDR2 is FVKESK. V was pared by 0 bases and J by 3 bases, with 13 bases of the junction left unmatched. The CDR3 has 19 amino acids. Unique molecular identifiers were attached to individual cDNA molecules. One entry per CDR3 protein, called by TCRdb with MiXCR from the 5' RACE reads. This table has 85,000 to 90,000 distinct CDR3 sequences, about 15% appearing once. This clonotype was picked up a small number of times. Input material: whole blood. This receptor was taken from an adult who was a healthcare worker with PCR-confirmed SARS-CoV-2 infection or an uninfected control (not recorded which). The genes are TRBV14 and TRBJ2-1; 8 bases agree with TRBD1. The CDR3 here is CASSQDRLTGAIIYNEQFF. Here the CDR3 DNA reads TGTGCCAGCAGCCAAGATAGGTTGACAGGGGCGATTATCTACAATGAGCAGTTCTTC.